This T cell receptor beta chain was captured in a study of control samples from healthy donors and cancer patients. Germline lookup yields CDR1 KGHDR and CDR2 SFDVKD. This CDR3 has 15 residues. Trimming removed 10 bases at V and 1 base at J, with 18 bases between. Measured with immunoSEQ multiplex PCR; TCRdb has only the in-frame clones, and not every one. The table records around 120,000 clones, about nine tenths of them present only once. The rearrangement joins TRBV24-1 to TRBJ1-1; unclear D gene. The receptor was derived from a woman younger than 35 in good health. Sequencing used blood. CDR3 in amino acids: CATNPRYTANTEAFF. The CDR3 coding sequence is TGTGCCACAAACCCTCGTTATACAGCGAACACTGAAGCTTTCTTT.